This TCR beta chain comes out of a study of blood T cell repertoires in COVID-19. Comments on this clone: Other nucleotide sequences in the sample specify the same CDR3.

Trimming cost V 2 bases and J 1 base; bases outside gene matches: 2. The CDR3 spans 14 residues. Germline assignment: CDR1 MNHEY and CDR2 SMNVEV (reference sequence). Study processing details: Scientists estimated how many nucleated cells there were by amplifying reference gene primers. Only in-frame clones appear in the TCRdb table, and some are missing; sequencing was by immunoSEQ multiplex PCR. The V and J calls and clone size come from that table; D and trimming were worked out from the DNA. The sample consists of 200,000 to 300,000 clones, approximately 87% of them appearing once. This clonotype was sampled from a woman aged 40 to 55 who had recovered from COVID-19. The sample comprised peripheral blood. This chain connects TRBV27 to TRBJ2-7; 7 bases map to TRBD2. In DNA, the CDR3 is TGTGCCAGCAGTTTACAGGGAGGGTCCTACGAGCAGTACTTC. Protein sequence: CASSLQGGSYEQYF.